These 16 T cell receptor beta chains share one sample of origin, sequenced in a study of blood T cell repertoires in COVID-19. Only in-frame clones appear in the TCRdb table, and some are missing; sequencing was by immunoSEQ multiplex PCR. This table holds roughly 300,000 clones, over 70% found once. The sample taken for sequencing was peripheral blood. Receptor source: a woman in her 40s who had recovered from COVID-19.

The chain joins TRBV9 to TRBJ1-4; D is perhaps TRBD1 (5 bases). CDR3 length: 15 amino acids. Trimming pared 0 bases from V and 7 bases from J, leaving 13 bases between. In germline, CDR1 is SGDLS, CDR2 YYNGEE. The DNA for the CDR3 is TGTGCCAGCAGCGTAGGTCAGGGATGGGGTGAAAAACTGTTTTTT. It translates to CASSVGQGWGEKLFF.

This clone has a handful of counts. The chain uses TRBV28 and TRBJ1-2; 8 bases align to TRBD1. CDR1 is MDHEN, CDR2 SYDVKM, per germline. The V segment lost 7 bases and the J segment 3 bases; nucleotides outside the gene matches: 4. The CDR3 consists of 13 residues. CDR3: CASKTGDHYGYTF. The CDR3, as DNA: TGTGCCAGCAAGACAGGGGACCACTATGGCTACACCTTC.

The table lists this clone with a count of one. This rearrangement joins TRBV6-5 to TRBJ2-7; the match to TRBD1 covers 7 bases. V shed 8 bases and J 2 bases; nucleotides not matched to a gene: 6. Germline-derived CDR1 and CDR2 are MNHEY and SVGAGI. The CDR3 extends over 13 amino acids. This CDR3 reads CASRPGTAYEQYF. For the CDR3, the DNA is TGTGCCAGCCGACCCGGGACAGCCTACGAGCAGTACTTC.

This chain uses TRBV3-1 (or the pseudogene TRBV3-2) with TRBJ1-2; 7 nucleotides agree with TRBD1. J lost 4 bases, V lost 4 bases, and 3 bases had no gene match. CDR3 size: 13 residues. Germline V gives CDR1 LGHDT, CDR2 YNNKEL (reference sequence). The CDR3 loop reads CASSRQGGYGYTF. Here the CDR3 DNA reads TGTGCCAGCAGCCGGCAGGGGGGCTATGGCTACACCTTC.

This sequence joins TRBV6-2 or TRBV6-3 and TRBJ2-1, with a tentative D call TRBD1 (6 bases). Germline V gene sequence: CDR1 MNHEY, CDR2 SVGEGT. Trimming took off 2 bases at V and 13 bases at J, with 15 bases between the two ends. The CDR3 is made up of 13 amino acids. This chain's CDR3 is CASSYGGRGPQFF. DNA of the CDR3: TGTGCCAGCAGTTACGGGGGCCGGGGTCCCCAGTTCTTC.

The chain has TRBV18 and TRBJ2-1, with D maybe TRBD2 (5 bases). CDR1 is KGHSH and CDR2 is LQKENI in the germline V gene. The CDR3 extends over 15 amino acids. With 6 bases removed from V and 7 bases from J, the gap between germline ends came to 19 bases. The CDR3 DNA sequence: TGTGCCAGCTCTGATCGGGTATTAACGGGGAATGAGCAGTTCTTC. This translates into CASSDRVLTGNEQFF.

The chain is built from TRBV7-8 and TRBJ2-5; D might be TRBD2 (6 bases). This CDR3 is built from 13 residues. Germline CDR1 SGHVS, CDR2 FQNEAQ. The V gene lost 6 bases and the J gene lost 2 bases, with 10 bases spanning the gap. CDR3 sequence reads: CASSRDSQETQYF. In DNA, the CDR3 is TGTGCCAGCAGTCGGGACTCACAAGAGACCCAGTACTTC.

The chain joins TRBV10-2 to TRBJ2-5; 9 bases are shared with TRBD2. Germline values: CDR1 WSHSY, CDR2 SAAADI. Trimming at V came to 4 bases and at J to 7 bases, leaving 10 bases not matched to a gene. The CDR3 is 15 amino acids. CDR3 sequence reads: CASSGRGGAAGTQYF. CDR3 coding DNA: TGCGCCAGCAGTGGGCGCGGGGGGGCGGCGGGGACCCAGTACTTC.

This chain joins TRBV5-1 and TRBJ2-1, with TRBD2 matching over 14 bases. V lost 2 bases to trimming and J lost 2 bases; unmatched junction nucleotides: 9. Germline V gene lookup returns CDR1 SGHRS and CDR2 YFSETQ. CDR3 length: 19 residues. CDR3 amino acids: CASSFPIRTSGGTYNEQFF. The CDR3 nucleotides are TGCGCCAGCAGCTTCCCTATCCGGACTAGCGGGGGGACCTACAATGAGCAGTTCTTC.

This clone was detected a few times. This chain joins TRBV5-1 and TRBJ2-4, with D unclear. V was clipped by 5 bases and J by 0 bases, with 12 bases between them. The germline V gene has CDR1 SGHRS and CDR2 YFSETQ. This CDR3 comprises 15 residues. The CDR3 DNA reads TGCGCCAGCAGGCCTGACAATCTAGCCAAAAACATTCAGTACTTC. Protein: CASRPDNLAKNIQYF.

The rearrangement joins TRBV27 to TRBJ2-7; tentative D call: TRBD2 (5 bases). CDR1 is MNHEY and CDR2 is SMNVEV in the germline V gene (reference sequence). The CDR3 runs to 15 residues. V was pared by 3 bases and J by 1 base, with 13 bases between. The CDR3, as DNA: TGTGCCAGCAGTTTCTATCTGGGGAGTTCCTACGAGCAGTACTTC. It encodes CASSFYLGSSYEQYF.

J is TRBJ1-1 and V is TRBV15, with D tentatively TRBD1 (6 bases). V lost 8 bases and J 0 bases, leaving 10 bases between the germline ends. CDR1 is LNHNV, CDR2 YYDKDF, per germline (reference sequence). The CDR3 is 13 amino acids. CDR3 in amino acids: CATSGVMNTEAFF. The CDR3 bases are TGTGCCACCTCAGGGGTCATGAACACTGAAGCTTTCTTT.

This clone came up a few times. The chain links TRBV11-2 to TRBJ1-3, with D unclear. The V gene's germline CDR1 is SGHAT and CDR2 FQNNGV. The CDR3 length is 13 residues. Trimming took off 1 base at V and 4 bases at J, with 5 bases between the two ends. This CDR3 is CASSLGGGNTIYF. CDR3 sequence (DNA): TGTGCCAGCAGCTTAGGAGGGGGAAACACCATATATTTT.

The table lists this clone with a count of one. V is TRBV5-1 and J is TRBJ1-2; possibly TRBD1 for D (5 bases). The germline V gene encodes CDR1 SGHRS and CDR2 YFSETQ. The CDR3 runs 15 residues. Trimming left V 5 bases short and J 4 bases short, with 18 bases between. CDR3 bases: TGCGCCAGCAGTGGGGCACCCGGCGGACCCTATGGCTACACCTTC. Protein sequence: CASSGAPGGPYGYTF.

This rearrangement joins TRBV18 to TRBJ2-3; D is ambiguous. This CDR3 spans 14 amino acids. V lost 1 base and J 4 bases, leaving 9 bases between the germline ends. Germline-derived CDR1 and CDR2 are KGHSH and LQKENI. The CDR3 loop reads CASSPRAPADTQYF. The CDR3 DNA reads TGTGCCAGCTCACCACGGGCTCCAGCAGATACGCAGTATTTT.

The chain links TRBV7-6 to TRBJ2-5, with TRBD1 matching over 7 bases. V shed 4 bases, J shed 3 bases, and the junction held 5 bases outside the gene matches. This CDR3 has 14 residues. Germline assignment: CDR1 SGHVS and CDR2 FNYEAQ. CDR3 residues: CASSSRQGEETQYF. The DNA of the CDR3 is TGTGCCAGCAGCTCACGACAGGGCGAAGAGACCCAGTACTTC.